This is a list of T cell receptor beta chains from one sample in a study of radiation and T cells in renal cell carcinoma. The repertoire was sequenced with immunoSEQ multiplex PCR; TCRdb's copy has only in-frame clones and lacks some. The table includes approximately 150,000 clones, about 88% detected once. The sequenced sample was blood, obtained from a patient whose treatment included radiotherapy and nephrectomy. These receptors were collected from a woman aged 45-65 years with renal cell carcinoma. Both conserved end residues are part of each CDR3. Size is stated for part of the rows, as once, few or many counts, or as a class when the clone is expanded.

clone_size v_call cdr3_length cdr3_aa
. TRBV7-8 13 CASRGASTDTQYF
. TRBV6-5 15 CASSYSNAGRYEQYF
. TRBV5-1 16 CASSGVTSGSGNEQFF
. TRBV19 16 CASRLIRTGTNEKLFF
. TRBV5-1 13 CASTSPTGGELFF
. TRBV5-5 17 CASSLASSRISGNTIYF
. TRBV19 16 CASSPGHLRTNEKLFF
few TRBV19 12 CASNKGAQPQHF
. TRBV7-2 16 CASSLRRVGENTEAFF
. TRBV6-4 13 CASSPLPTDTQYF
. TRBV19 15 CASSPLGTGHSPLHF
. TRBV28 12 CASRGPGQPQHF
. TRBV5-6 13 CASSLGRTDTQYF
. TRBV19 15 CASSSQAIMNTEAFF
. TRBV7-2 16 CASSLDIGGSNQPQHF
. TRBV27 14 CASRDGAGSYEQYF
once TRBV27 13 CASSLGSFGELFF
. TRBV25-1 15 CASSGKGADVRSQHF
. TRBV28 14 CASSLSGRFETQYF
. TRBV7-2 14 CASSATSGSYEQYF
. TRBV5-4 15 CASSPDRQDSYEQYF
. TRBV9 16 CASSATGQGRTDTQYF
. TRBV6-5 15 CASSSTFSGRGELFF
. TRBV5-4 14 CASSSGLAEAEQFF
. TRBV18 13 CASSPGQTYEQYF
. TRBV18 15 CASSPPGLLGNTIYF
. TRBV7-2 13 CASSLVGEETQYF
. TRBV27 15 CASRGLPSDNQPQHF
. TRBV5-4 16 CASSGAPSGGTYEQYF
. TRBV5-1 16 CASSLAKDRANYGYTF
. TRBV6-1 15 CASSEALHSSYEQYF
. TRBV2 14 CASSEWAGGAEAFF
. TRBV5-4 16 CASSRGGGANTGELFF
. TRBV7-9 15 CASSLEILANYGYTF
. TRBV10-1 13 CASSLDRSYEQFF
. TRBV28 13 CASSFTGGYGYTF
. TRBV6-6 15 CASSWGTSSVGELFF
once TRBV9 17 CASSRREDRIHNYGYTF
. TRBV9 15 CASSGWDRRTGELFF
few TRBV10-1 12 CASSAGSRPQHF
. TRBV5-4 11 CASSYSYEQYF
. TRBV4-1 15 CASSQVPGLEGGYTF
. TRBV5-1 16 CASSSEPSGGRGEQFF
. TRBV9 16 CASSAPLDPDGEKLFF
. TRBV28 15 CASSFVRTTNYGYTF
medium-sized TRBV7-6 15 CASSLTTSGSYEQYF
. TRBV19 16 CASSIVLTSGNHEQYF